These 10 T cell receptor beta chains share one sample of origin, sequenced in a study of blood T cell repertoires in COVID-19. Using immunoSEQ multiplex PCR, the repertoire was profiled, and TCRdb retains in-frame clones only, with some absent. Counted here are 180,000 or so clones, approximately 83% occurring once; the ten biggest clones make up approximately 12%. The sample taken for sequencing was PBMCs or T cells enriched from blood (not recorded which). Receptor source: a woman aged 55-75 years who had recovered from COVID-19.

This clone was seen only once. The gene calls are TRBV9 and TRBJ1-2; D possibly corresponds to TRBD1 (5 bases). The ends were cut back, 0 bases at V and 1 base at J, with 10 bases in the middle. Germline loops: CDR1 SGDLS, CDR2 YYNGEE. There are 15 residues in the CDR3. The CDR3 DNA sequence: TGTGCCAGCAGCGTAGTGGCCGGGGGTAACTATGGCTACACCTTC. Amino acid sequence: CASSVVAGGNYGYTF.

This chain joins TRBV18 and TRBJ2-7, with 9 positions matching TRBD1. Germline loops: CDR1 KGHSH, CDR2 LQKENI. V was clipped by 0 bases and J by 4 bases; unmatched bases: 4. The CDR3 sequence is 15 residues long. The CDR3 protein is CASSPPMTGGYEQYF. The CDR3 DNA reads TGTGCCAGCTCACCACCAATGACAGGGGGGTACGAGCAGTACTTC.

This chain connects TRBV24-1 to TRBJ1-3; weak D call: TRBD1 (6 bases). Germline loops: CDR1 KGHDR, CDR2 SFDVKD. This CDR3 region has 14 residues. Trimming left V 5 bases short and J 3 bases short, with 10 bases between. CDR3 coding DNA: TGTGCCACCAGTGCAGGGACATATGGAAACACCATATATTTT. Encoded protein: CATSAGTYGNTIYF.

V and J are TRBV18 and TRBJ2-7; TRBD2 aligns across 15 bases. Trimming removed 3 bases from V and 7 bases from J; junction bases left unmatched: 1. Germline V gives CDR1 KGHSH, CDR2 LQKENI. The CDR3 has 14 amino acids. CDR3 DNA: TGTGCCAGCTCACCCGGGACTAGCGGGAGGGAGCAGTACTTC. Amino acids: CASSPGTSGREQYF. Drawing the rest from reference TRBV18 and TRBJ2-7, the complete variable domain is NAGVMQNPRHLVRRRGQEARLRCSPMKGHSHVYWYRQLPEEGLKFMVYLQKENIIDESGMPKERFSAEFPKEGPSILRIQQVVRGDSAAYFCASSPGTSGREQYFGPGTRLTVT.

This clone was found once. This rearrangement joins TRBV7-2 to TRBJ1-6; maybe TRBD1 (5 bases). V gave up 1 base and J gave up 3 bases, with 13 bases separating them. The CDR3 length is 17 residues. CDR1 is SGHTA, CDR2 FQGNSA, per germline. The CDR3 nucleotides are TGTGCCAGCAGCTTAGGGTCGAGACAGTTCTATAATTCACCCCTCCACTTT. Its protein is CASSLGSRQFYNSPLHF.

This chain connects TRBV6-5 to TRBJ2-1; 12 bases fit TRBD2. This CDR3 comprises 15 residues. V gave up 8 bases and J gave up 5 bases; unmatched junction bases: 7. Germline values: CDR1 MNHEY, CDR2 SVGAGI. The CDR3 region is CASGTTSGSHNEQFF. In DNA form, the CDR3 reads TGTGCCAGCGGAACGACTAGCGGGAGCCACAATGAGCAGTTCTTC.

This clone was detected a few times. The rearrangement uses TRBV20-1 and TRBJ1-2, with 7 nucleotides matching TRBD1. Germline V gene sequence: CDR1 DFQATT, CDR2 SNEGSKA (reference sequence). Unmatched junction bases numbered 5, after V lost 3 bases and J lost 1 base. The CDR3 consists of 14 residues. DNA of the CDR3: TGCAGTGCTAGTTCAACAGGGGATAACTATGGCTACACCTTC. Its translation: CSASSTGDNYGYTF.

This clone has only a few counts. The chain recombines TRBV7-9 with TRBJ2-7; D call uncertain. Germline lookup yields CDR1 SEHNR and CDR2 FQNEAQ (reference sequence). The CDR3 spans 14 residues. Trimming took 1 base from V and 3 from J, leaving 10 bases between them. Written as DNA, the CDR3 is TGTGCCAGCAGCTTAGTGGGCCCCTACTACGAGCAGTACTTC. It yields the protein CASSLVGPYYEQYF.

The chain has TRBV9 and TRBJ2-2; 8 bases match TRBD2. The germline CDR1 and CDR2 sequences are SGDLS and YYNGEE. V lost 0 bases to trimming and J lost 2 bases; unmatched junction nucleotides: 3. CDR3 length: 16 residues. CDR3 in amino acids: CASSVAGGRNTGELFF. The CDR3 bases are TGTGCCAGCAGCGTAGCGGGGGGGCGAAACACCGGGGAGCTGTTTTTT.

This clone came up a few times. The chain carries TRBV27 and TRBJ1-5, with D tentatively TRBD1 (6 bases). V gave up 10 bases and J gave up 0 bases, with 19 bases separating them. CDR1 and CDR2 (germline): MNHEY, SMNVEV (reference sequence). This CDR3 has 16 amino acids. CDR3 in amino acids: CATLATGTLSNQPQHF. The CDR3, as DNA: TGTGCCACCCTGGCCACCGGGACACTTAGCAATCAGCCCCAGCATTTT.